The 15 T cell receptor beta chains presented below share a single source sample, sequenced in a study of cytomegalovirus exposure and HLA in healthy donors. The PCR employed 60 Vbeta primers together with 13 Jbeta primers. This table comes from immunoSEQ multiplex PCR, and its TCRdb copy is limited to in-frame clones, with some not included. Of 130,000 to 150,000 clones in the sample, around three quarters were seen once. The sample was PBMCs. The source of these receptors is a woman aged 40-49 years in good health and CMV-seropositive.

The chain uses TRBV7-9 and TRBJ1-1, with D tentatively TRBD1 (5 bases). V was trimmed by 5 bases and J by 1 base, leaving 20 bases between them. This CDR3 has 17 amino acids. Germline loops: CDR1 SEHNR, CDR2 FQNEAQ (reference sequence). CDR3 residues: CASSMTQGSGTNTEAFF. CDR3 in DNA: TGTGCCAGCAGCATGACTCAGGGCTCTGGAACGAACACTGAAGCTTTCTTT.

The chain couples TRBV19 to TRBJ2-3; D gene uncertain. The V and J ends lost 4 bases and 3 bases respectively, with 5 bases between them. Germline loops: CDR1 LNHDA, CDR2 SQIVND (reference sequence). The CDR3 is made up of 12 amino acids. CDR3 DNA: TGTGCCAGTAGTACACAGACAGATACGCAGTATTTT. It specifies CASSTQTDTQYF.

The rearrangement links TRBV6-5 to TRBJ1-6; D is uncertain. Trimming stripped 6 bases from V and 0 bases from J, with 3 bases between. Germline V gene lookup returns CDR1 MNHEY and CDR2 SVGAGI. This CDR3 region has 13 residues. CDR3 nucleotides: TGTGCCAGCAGGAGCTCCTATAATTCACCCCTCCACTTT. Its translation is CASRSSYNSPLHF.

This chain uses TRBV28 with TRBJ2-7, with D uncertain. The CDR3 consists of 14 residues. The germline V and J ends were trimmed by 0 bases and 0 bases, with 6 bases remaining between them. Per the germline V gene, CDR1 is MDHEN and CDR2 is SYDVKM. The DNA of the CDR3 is TGTGCCAGCAGTTTATGGACTTACTCCTACGAGCAGTACTTC. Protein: CASSLWTYSYEQYF.

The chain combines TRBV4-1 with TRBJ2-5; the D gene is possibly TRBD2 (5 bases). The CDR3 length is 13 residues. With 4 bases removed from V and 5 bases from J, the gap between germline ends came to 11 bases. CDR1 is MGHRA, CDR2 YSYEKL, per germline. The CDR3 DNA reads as TGCGCCAGCAGCCTAGCGTTGGGGGAGACCCAGTACTTC. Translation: CASSLALGETQYF.

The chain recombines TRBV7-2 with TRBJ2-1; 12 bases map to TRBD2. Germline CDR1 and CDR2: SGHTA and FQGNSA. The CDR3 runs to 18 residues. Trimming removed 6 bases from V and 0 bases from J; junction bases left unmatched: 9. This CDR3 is CASRPTSGGPSSYNEQFF. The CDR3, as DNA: TGTGCCAGCAGGCCGACTAGCGGGGGCCCGAGCTCCTACAATGAGCAGTTCTTC.

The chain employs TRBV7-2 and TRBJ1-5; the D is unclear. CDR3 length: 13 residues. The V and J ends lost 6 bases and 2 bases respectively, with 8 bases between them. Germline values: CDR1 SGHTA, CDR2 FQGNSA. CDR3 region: CASRVAGNQPQHF. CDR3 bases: TGTGCCAGCAGAGTGGCGGGCAATCAGCCCCAGCATTTT.

The CDR3 loop is CASSPYSGLAASYNEQFF. CDR3 sequence (DNA): TGTGCCAGCAGTCCCTATTCCGGACTAGCGGCCTCCTACAATGAGCAGTTCTTC. The rearrangement joins TRBV27 to TRBJ2-1; 10 nucleotides agree with TRBD2. V dropped 5 bases and J dropped 0; count of bases not matched to a gene: 10. This CDR3 has 18 amino acids. CDR1 and CDR2 (germline): MNHEY, SMNVEV (reference sequence).

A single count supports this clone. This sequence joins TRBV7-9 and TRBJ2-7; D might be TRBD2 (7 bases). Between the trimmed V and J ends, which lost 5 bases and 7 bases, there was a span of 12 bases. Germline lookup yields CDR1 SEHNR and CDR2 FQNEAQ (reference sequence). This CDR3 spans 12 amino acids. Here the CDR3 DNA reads TGTGCCAGCAGCCGGGGGGCCGGTGAGCAGTACTTC. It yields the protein CASSRGAGEQYF.

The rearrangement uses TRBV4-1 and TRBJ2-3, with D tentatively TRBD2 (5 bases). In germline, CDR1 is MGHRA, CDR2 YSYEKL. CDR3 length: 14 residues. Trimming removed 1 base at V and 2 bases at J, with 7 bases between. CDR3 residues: CASSQVRDTDTQYF. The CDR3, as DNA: TGCGCCAGCAGCCAAGTCCGGGACACAGATACGCAGTATTTT.

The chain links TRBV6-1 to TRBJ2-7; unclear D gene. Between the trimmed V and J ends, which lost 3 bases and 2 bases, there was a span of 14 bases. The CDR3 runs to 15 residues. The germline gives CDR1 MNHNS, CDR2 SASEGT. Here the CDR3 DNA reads TGTGCCAGCAGTGACCGGGTCCAAAAACCCTACGAGCAGTACTTC. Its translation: CASSDRVQKPYEQYF.

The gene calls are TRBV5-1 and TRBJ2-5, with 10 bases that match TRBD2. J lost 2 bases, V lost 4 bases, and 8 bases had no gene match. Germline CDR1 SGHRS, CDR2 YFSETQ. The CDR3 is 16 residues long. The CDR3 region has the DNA TGCGCCAGCAGCGAAATACTAGCGGGGACACAAGAGACCCAGTACTTC. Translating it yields CASSEILAGTQETQYF.

This CDR3 reads CASSEGRTAYGYTF. CDR3 nucleotide sequence: TGTGCCAGCAGCGAAGGACGGACAGCCTATGGCTACACCTTC. The chain combines TRBV5-4 with TRBJ1-2, with a possible D match to TRBD1 (6 bases). The V end was cut by 4 bases, the J end by 4 bases, with 14 bases between. This CDR3 contains 14 residues. Germline-derived CDR1 and CDR2 are SGHNT and YYREEE (reference sequence).

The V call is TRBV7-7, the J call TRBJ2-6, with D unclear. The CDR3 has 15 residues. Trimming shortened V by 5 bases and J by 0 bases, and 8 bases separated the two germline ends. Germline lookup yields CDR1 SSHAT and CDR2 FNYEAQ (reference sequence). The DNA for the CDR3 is TGTGCCAGCAGCACTCACAGCTCTGGGGCCAACGTCCTGACTTTC. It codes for CASSTHSSGANVLTF.

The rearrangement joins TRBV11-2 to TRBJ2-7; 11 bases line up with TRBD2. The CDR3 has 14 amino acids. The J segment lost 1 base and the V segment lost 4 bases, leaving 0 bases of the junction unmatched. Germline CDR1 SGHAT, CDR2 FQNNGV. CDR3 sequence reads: CASSSSGGSYEQYF. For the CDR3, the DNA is TGTGCCAGCAGCTCTAGCGGGGGGTCCTACGAGCAGTACTTC.